This TCR beta chain came from a study of T cells in Graves' hyperthyroidism and ophthalmopathy. This clonotype was recorded at least ten times. Germline CDR1 SGHDN, CDR2 FVKESK. V was pared by 1 base and J by 2 bases, with 9 bases between. The CDR3 has 16 residues. There were TCR beta CDR3 regions amplified from RNA transcripts. The HTBI set primed first-round TCR CDR3 RT-PCR. TCRdb processed the multiplex PCR reads anew with MiXCR; each CDR3 protein has one entry. This table has about 540,000 distinct CDR3 sequences, 35% to 55% appearing once. The receptor comes from a young woman with Graves' hyperthyroidism. The chain uses TRBV14 and TRBJ2-6; D remains ambiguous. The sample taken for sequencing was peripheral blood or thyroid tissue (not recorded which). The CDR3 DNA is TGTGCCAGCAGCCAAGTTCGTTACACTGGGGCCAACGTCCTGACTTTC. Its translation: CASSQVRYTGANVLTF.